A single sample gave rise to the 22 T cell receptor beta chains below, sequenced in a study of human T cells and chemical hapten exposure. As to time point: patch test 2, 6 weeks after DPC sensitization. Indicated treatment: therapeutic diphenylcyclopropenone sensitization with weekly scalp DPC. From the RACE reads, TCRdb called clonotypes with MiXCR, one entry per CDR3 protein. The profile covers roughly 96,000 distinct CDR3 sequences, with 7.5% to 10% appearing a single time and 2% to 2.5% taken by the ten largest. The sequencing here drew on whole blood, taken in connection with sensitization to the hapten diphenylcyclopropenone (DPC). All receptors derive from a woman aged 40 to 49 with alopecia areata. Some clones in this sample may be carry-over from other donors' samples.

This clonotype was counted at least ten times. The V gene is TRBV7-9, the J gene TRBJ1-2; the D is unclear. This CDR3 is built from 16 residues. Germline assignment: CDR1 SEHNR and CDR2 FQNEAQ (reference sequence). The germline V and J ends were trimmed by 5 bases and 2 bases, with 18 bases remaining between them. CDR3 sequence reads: CASSHGSHLLNYGYTF. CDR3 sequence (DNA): TGTGCCAGCAGCCACGGCAGTCACCTTCTAAACTATGGCTACACCTTC.

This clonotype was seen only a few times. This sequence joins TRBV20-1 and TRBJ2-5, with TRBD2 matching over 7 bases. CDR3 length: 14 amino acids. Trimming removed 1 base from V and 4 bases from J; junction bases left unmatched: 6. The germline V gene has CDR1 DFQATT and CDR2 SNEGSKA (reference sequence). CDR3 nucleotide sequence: TGCAGTGCTAGAGCCGGGAGGTTGGGAGAGACCCAGTACTTC. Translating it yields CSARAGRLGETQYF.

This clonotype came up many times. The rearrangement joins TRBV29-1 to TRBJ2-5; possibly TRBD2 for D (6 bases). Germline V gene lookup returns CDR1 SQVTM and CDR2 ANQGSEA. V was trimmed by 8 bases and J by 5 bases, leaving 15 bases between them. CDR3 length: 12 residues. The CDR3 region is CSTSEGSETQYF. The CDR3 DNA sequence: TGCAGCACCTCGGAGGGCTCGGAGACCCAGTACTTC.

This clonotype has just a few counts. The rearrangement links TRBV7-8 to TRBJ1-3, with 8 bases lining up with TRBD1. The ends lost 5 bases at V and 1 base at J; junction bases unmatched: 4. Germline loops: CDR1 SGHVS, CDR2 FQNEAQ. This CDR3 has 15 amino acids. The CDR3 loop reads CASSPRTGSGNTIYF. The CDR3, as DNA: TGTGCCAGCAGCCCAAGGACAGGGTCTGGAAACACCATATATTTT.

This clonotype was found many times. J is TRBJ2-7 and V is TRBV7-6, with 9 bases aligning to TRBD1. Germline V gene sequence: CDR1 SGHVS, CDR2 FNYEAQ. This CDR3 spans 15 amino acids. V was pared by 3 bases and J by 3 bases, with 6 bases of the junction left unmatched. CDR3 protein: CASSFGQGIFYEQYF. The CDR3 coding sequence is TGTGCCAGCAGCTTCGGACAGGGGATATTCTACGAGCAGTACTTC.

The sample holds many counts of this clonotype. CDR3 sequence reads: CASSLGGRGNQPQHF. CDR3 DNA: TGTGCCAGCAGCTTGGGGGGTCGTGGAAATCAGCCCCAGCATTTT. The chain employs TRBV5-8 and TRBJ1-5; D unclear. Trimming cost V 0 bases and J 4 bases, with 11 bases left between them. CDR3 length: 15 residues. The germline V gene has CDR1 SGHTS and CDR2 YDEGEE.

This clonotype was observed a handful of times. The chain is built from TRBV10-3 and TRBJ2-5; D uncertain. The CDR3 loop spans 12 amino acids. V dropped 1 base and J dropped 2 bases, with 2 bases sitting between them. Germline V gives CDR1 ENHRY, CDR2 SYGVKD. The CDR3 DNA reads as TGTGCCATCAGTGAGTTGCAAGAGACCCAGTACTTC. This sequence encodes CAISELQETQYF.

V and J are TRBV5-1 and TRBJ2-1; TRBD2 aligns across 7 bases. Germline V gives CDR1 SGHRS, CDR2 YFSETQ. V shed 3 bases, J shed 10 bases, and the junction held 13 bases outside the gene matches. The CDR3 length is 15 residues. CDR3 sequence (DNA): TGCGCCAGCAGCTACGAAAGCGGGACCTACTTGGAGCAGTTCTTC. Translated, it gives CASSYESGTYLEQFF.

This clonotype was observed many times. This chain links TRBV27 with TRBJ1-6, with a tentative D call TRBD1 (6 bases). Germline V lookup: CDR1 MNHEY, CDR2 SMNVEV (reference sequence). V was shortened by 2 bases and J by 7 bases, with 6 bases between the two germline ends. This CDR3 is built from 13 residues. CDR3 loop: CASSLRGNSPLHF. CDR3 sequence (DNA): TGTGCCAGCAGTTTAAGGGGGAATTCACCCCTCCACTTT.

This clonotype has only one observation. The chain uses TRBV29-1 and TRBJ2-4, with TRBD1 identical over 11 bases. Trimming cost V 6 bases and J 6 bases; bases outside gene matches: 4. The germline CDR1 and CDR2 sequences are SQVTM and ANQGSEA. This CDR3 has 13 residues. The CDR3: CSVGQGAGNIQYF. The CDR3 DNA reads TGCAGCGTAGGACAGGGGGCCGGAAACATTCAGTACTTC.

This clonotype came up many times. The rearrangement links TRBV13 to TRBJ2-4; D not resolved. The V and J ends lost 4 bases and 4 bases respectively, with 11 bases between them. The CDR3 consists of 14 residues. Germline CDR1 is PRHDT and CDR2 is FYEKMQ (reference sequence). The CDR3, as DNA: TGTGCCAGCAGCTGGGCGTTAAGGAAAAACATTCAGTACTTC. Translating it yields CASSWALRKNIQYF.

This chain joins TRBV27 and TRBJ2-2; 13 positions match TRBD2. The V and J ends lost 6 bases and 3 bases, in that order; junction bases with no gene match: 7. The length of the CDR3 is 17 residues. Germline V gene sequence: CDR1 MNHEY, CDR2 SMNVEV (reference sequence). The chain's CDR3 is CASSWTSGSIDTGELFF. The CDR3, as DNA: TGTGCCAGCAGCTGGACTAGCGGGAGTATCGACACCGGGGAGCTGTTTTTT.

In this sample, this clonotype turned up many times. CDR3 nucleotides: TGTGCCAGCAGCGGGGAGGGGCTTGGCGGGGAGCTGTTTTTT. Protein sequence: CASSGEGLGGELFF. This rearrangement joins TRBV5-4 to TRBJ2-2; TRBD2 matches at 7 bases. CDR1 SGHNT and CDR2 YYREEE come from the germline V gene (reference sequence). This CDR3 contains 14 residues. V gave up 4 bases and J gave up 7 bases; unmatched junction bases: 7.

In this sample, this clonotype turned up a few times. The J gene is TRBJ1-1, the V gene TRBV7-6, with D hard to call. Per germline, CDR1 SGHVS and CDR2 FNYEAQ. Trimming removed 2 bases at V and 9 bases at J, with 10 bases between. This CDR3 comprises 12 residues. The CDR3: CASSLFGRQAFF. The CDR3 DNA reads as TGTGCCAGCAGCTTATTTGGGCGGCAAGCTTTCTTT.

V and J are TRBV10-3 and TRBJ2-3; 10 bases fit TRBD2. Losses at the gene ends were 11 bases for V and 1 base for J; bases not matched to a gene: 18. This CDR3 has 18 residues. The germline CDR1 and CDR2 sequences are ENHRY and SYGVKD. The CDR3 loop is CASRPRSGRVGGTDTQYF. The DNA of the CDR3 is TGTGCCTCCCGACCAAGGAGCGGGAGGGTAGGGGGCACAGATACGCAGTATTTT.

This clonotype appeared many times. The DNA of the CDR3 is TGTGCCAGCAGCAAAGTAAGCTCTGGAAACACCATATATTTT. Protein sequence: CASSKVSSGNTIYF. V and J are TRBV12-3 or TRBV12-4 and TRBJ1-3; no definite D call. The CDR3 covers 14 residues. Between the trimmed V and J ends, which lost 6 bases and 0 bases, there was a span of 9 bases.

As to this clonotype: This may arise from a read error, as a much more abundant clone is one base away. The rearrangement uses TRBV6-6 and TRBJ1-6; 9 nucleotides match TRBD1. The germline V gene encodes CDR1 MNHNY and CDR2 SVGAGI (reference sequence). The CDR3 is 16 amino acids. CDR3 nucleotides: TGTGCCAGCAGTCGCATCACAGGGGGCGGAAATTCATCCCTCCACTTT. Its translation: CASSRITGGGNSSLHF.

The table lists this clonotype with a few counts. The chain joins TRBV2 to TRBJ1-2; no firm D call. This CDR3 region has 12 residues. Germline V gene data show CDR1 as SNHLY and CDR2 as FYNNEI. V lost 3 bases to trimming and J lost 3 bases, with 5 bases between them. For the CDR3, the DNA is TGTGCCAGCAGTGATTGGGACTATGGCTACACCTTC. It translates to CASSDWDYGYTF.

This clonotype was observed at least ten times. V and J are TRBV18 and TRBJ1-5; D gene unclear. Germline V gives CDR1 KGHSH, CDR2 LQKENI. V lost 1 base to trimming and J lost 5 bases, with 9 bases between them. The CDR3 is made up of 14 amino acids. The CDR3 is CASSPQGMDQPQHF. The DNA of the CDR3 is TGTGCCAGCTCACCACAAGGGATGGATCAGCCCCAGCATTTT.

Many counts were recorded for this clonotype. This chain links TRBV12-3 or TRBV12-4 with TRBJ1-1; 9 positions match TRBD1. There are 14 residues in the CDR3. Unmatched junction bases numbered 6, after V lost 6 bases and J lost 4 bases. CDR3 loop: CASSPDRGRTEAFF. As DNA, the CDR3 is TGTGCCAGCAGCCCGGACAGGGGCCGCACTGAAGCTTTCTTT.

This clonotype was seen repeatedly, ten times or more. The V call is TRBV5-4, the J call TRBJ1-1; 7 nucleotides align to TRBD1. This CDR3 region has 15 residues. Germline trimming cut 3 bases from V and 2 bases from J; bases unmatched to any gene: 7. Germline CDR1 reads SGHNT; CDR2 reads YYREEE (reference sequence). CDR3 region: CASSWEGAVNTEAFF. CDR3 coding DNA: TGTGCCAGCAGCTGGGAGGGGGCGGTAAACACTGAAGCTTTCTTT.

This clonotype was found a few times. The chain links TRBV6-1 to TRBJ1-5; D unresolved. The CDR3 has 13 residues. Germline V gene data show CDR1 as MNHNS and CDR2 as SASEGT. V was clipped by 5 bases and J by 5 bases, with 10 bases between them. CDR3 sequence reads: CASSKTPDQPQHF. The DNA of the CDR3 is TGTGCCAGCAGTAAAACCCCCGATCAGCCCCAGCATTTT.